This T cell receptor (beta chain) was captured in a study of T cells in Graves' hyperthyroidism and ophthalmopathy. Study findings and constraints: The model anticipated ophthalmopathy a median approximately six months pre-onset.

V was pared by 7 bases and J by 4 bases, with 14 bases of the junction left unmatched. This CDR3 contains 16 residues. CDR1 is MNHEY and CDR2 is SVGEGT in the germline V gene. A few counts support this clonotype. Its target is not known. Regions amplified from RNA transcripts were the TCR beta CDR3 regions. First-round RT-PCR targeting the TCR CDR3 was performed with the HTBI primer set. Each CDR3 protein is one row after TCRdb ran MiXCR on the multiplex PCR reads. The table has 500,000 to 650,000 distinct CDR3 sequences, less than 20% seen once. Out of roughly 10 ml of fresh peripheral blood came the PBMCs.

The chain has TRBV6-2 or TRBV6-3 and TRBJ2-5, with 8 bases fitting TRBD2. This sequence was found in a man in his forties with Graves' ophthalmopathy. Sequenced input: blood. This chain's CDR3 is CASTPLSGSVLETQYF. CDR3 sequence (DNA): TGTGCCAGCACACCTCTGAGCGGGAGTGTCTTAGAGACCCAGTACTTC.